This TCR beta chain was observed in a study of shared clonotypes between healthy human individuals. V dropped 2 bases and J dropped 10; count of bases not matched to a gene: 5. CDR1 and CDR2 (germline): MNHEY, SVGAGI. CDR3 size: 14 residues. This clone was detected once. The antigen is not known. Study-wide findings and caveats: Clonotype sharing among the donors was expected to vary with sequencing depth. Compared with clonotypes that all four donors shared, non-shared clonotypes had lower generation probabilities. Rarefaction curves obtained for sorted subsets showed sequencing incomplete despite large depth.

Every immunoSEQ plate was one replicate of a subset's evenly spread DNA. Profiling relied on immunoSEQ multiplex PCR, and the TCRdb table lists in-frame clones only, not all of them. Here the sample spans some 2,500,000 clones, under 95% being singletons. The source of this sequence is a young man in good health. Some clones in this sample may be carry-over from other donors' samples. V is TRBV6-5 and J is TRBJ2-1, with TRBD2 matching 10 bases. Sequencing was carried out using naive CD4+ T cells from PBMCs. Subset denoted: CD45RA+ positively selected. This chain's CDR3 is CASSYILAGVEQFF. CDR3 nucleotides: TGTGCCAGCAGTTACATCCTAGCGGGAGTAGAGCAGTTCTTC.